The 2 T cell receptor beta chains below come from one sample, sequenced in a study of blood T cell repertoires in COVID-19. Here immunoSEQ multiplex PCR was the method, and the copy in TCRdb shows in-frame clones only, minus some. The table has tens of thousands of clones, 70% to 75% seen once. The sequenced material came from peripheral blood. All receptors derive from a woman in her fifties or sixties with active or convalescent COVID-19.

The chain has TRBV30 and TRBJ1-1; no clear D. The germline V and J ends were trimmed by 3 bases and 4 bases, with 18 bases remaining between them. Germline V gene data show CDR1 as GTSNPN and CDR2 as SVGIG (reference sequence). The CDR3 length is 15 residues. The chain's CDR3 is CAWSRRGRAGTEAFF. CDR3 DNA: TGTGCCTGGAGCCGGCGAGGAAGGGCGGGCACTGAAGCTTTCTTT.

The V gene is TRBV19, the J gene TRBJ1-1; TRBD1 matches 8 bases. Germline assignment: CDR1 LNHDA and CDR2 SQIVND (reference sequence). The CDR3 is made up of 11 amino acids. Trimming at V came to 6 bases and at J to 7 bases, leaving 1 base not matched to a gene. The DNA for the CDR3 is TGTGCCAGTAGGGGGACAGGTGAAGCTTTCTTT. It translates to CASRGTGEAFF.